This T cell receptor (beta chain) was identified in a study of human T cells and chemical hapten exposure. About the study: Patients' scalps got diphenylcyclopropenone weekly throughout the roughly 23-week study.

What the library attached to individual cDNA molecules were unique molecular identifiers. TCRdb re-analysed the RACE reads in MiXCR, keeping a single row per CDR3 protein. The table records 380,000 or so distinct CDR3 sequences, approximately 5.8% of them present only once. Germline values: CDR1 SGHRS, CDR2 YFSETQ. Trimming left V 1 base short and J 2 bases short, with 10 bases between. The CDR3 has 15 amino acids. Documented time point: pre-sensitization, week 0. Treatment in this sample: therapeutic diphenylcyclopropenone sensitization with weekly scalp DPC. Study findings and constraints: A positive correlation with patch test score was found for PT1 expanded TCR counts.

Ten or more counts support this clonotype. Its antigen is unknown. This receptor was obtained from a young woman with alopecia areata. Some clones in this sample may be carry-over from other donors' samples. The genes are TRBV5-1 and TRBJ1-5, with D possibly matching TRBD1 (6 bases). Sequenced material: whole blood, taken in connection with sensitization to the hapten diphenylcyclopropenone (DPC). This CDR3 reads CASSLTGRGNQPQHF. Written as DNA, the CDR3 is TGCGCCAGCAGCTTGACAGGGAGAGGCAATCAGCCCCAGCATTTT. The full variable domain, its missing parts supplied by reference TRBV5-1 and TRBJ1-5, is KAGVTQTPRYLIKTRGQQVTLSCSPISGHRSVSWYQQTPGQGLQFLFEYFSETQRNKGNFPGRFSGRQFSNSRSEMNVSTLELGDSALYLCASSLTGRGNQPQHFGDGTRLSIL.